This T cell receptor beta chain was recovered during a study of regulatory T cells in long-lasting Graves disease. According to the study, TCR beta libraries were built with iRepertoire HTBI primers and CDR3-region Arm-PCR. TCRdb re-called the multiplex PCR reads with MiXCR, one entry per CDR3 protein. The sample shows 530,000 or so distinct CDR3 sequences, more than 15% of them seen only once. Stated time point: newly diagnosed GD, antithyroid drugs for less than 3 months. Extracted RNA from PBMCs served as the source of the TCR library. Roughly 8.2 milliliters of peripheral blood were drawn into EDTA tubes. Germline assignment: CDR1 SNHLY and CDR2 FYNNEI. V lost 4 bases and J lost 8, with 11 bases in between. This CDR3 has 13 residues. The same sample was also used in a study of T cells in Graves' hyperthyroidism and ophthalmopathy. As that study records: Orbital computed tomography, thyroid ultrasound, serum thyroxine and TRAb, and clinical symptoms together informed the diagnoses.

Source: peripheral blood mononuclear cells (PBMCs), taken at new diagnosis, from a patient treated with antithyroid drugs. This chain joins TRBV2 and TRBJ1-4; D not resolved. The origin of this receptor is a young man with Graves disease. The CDR3 DNA reads as TGTGCCAGCAGTGTAGAGGAAGGGGAAAAACTGTTTTTT. Protein product: CASSVEEGEKLFF.